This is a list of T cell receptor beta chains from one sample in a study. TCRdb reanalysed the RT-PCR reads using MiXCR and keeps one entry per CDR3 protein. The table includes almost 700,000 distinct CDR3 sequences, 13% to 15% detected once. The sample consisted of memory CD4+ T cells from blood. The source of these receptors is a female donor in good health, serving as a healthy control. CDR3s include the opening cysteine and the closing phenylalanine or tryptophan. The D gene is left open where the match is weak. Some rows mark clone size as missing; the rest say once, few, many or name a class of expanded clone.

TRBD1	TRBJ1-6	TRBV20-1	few	TGCAGTGCTAGAGATTTCGGACAGGGGGCATATTCACCCCTCCACTTT	CSARDFGQGAYSPLHF
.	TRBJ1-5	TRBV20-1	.	TGCAGTGCTAGAGAAAGGCGGGGGGGAGATCAGCCCCAGCATTTT	CSARERRGGDQPQHF
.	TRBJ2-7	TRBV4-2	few	TGTGCCAGCAGCCCGAAATGGGACACCTACGAGCAGTACTTC	CASSPKWDTYEQYF
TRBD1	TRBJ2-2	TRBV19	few	TGTGCCAGTAGTCCAGACAGGGGAACGAACACCGGGGAGCTGTTTTTT	CASSPDRGTNTGELFF
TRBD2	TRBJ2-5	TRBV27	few	TGTGCCAGCAGTTCAGATAGCGGGGGGACCCAAGAGACCCAGTACTTC	CASSSDSGGTQETQYF
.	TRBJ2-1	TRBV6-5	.	TGTGCCAGCAGTTACTCGACAGCAGATGATGAGCAGTTCTTC	CASSYSTADDEQFF
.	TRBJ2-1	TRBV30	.	TGTGCCTGGAGTGTACTTGAGGAGCAGTTCTTC	CAWSVLEEQFF
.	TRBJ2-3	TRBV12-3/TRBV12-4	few	TGTGCCAGCAGTTTAGGCCCGACCGATCGCACAGATACGCAGTATTTT	CASSLGPTDRTDTQYF
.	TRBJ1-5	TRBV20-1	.	TGCAGTGCTAGAGGGGATGACCTCGGGGGGGCTAGGCGGCCCCAGCATTTT	CSARGDDLGGARRPQHF
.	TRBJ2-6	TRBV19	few	TGTGCCAGTAGTATCCGGAATGGGATAGGGGCCAACGTCCTGACTTTC	CASSIRNGIGANVLTF
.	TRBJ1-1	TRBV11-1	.	TGTGCCAGCAGCTTCGGGGGCGCCCTGAACACTGAAGCTTTCTTT	CASSFGGALNTEAFF
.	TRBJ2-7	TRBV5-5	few	TGTGCCAGCAGCTTGTCACTGATCGGGACCTACGAGCAGTACTTC	CASSLSLIGTYEQYF
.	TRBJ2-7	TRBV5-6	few	TGTGCCAGCAGCTTGGGCCGCAGAAACTACTACGAGCAGTACTTC	CASSLGRRNYYEQYF
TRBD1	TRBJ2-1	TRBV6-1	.	TGTGCCAGCAGTGATACGGGACAGTTCTACAATGAGCAGTTCTTC	CASSDTGQFYNEQFF
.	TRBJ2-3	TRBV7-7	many	TGTGCCAGCAGCCCCGGACCCCGCACAGATACGCAGTATTTT	CASSPGPRTDTQYF
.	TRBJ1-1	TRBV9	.	TGTGCCAGCAGCGTCTGGGGTGGGGACACTGAAGCTTTCTTT	CASSVWGGDTEAFF
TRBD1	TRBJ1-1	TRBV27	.	TGTGCCAGCAGCAGAAGCCAGGGACAGGGGGCGCGCAACACTGAAGCTTTCTTT	CASSRSQGQGARNTEAFF
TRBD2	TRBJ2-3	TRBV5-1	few	TGCGCCAGCAGCCCCTCGCGGGGGCTAGCGGGAGGATCTAGCACAGATACGCAGTATTTT	CASSPSRGLAGGSSTDTQYF
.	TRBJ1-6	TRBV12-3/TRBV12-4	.	TGTGCCAGCAGTTTTACGGGGTGGGATTCACCCCTCCACTTT	CASSFTGWDSPLHF
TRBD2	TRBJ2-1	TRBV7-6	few	TGTGCCAGCAGTGGCGGGAGATACAATGAGCAGTTCTTC	CASSGGRYNEQFF
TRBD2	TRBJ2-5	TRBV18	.	TGTGCCAGCTTACGGGGACTAGCGGGGCTAAAGGAGACCCAGTACTTC	CASLRGLAGLKETQYF
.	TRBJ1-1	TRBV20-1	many	TGCAGTGCTAGGGGGCCCGGACAAGCTTTCTTT	CSARGPGQAFF
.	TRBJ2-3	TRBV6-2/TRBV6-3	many	TGTGCCAGCAGTCGAGGGTTTATCACAGATACGCAGTATTTT	CASSRGFITDTQYF
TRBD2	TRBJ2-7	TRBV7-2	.	TGTGCCAGCAGCTTAGTCCCTTTGGGGGGGAGCTCCTACGAGCAGTACTTC	CASSLVPLGGSSYEQYF
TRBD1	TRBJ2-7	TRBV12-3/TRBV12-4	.	TGTGCCAGCAATACCGGGACAGGGGGCCACGAGCAGTACTTC	CASNTGTGGHEQYF
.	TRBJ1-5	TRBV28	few	TGTGCCAGCAGTTCCGGTCTGCCCCAGCATTTT	CASSSGLPQHF